The 6 T cell receptor beta chains below come from one sample, sequenced in a study of regulatory T cells in long-lasting Graves disease. Researchers made TCR beta libraries by using iRepertoire HTBI primers and running Arm-PCR on CDR3 regions. TCRdb passed the multiplex PCR reads through MiXCR, listing each CDR3 protein once. The table includes about 620,000 distinct CDR3 sequences, approximately 15% detected once. Indicated time point: newly diagnosed GD, antithyroid drugs for less than 3 months. Preparation of the TCR library used RNA extracted from PBMCs. The data were also submitted as part of a second study, on T cells in Graves' hyperthyroidism and ophthalmopathy.

This specimen consisted of peripheral blood mononuclear cells (PBMCs), obtained at new diagnosis, from a patient treated with antithyroid drugs. The source is a woman aged 30 to 39 with Graves disease.

This clonotype was counted at least ten times. The J gene is TRBJ1-1, the V gene TRBV6-5; the match to TRBD1 covers 8 bases. This CDR3 is built from 14 residues. Unmatched junction bases numbered 3, after V lost 2 bases and J lost 4 bases. Germline assignment: CDR1 MNHEY and CDR2 SVGAGI. The CDR3 nucleotides read TGTGCCAGCAGTTACGGGACAGGAGGCACTGAAGCTTTCTTT. As protein: CASSYGTGGTEAFF.

This clonotype was counted many times. This rearrangement joins TRBV11-2 to TRBJ2-1; 9 bases agree with TRBD2. Germline V gene sequence: CDR1 SGHAT, CDR2 FQNNGV. The CDR3 has 16 residues. J lost 6 bases, V lost 1 base, and 7 bases had no gene match. CDR3 sequence reads: CASSLVGGLAFNEQFF. In DNA, the CDR3 is TGTGCCAGCAGCTTAGTAGGGGGACTAGCATTCAATGAGCAGTTCTTC.

The sample holds a few counts of this clonotype. The rearrangement uses TRBV9 and TRBJ2-7; D uncertain. CDR3 length: 13 amino acids. V lost 0 bases to trimming and J lost 4 bases, with 8 bases between them. In germline, CDR1 is SGDLS, CDR2 YYNGEE. The CDR3, as DNA: TGTGCCAGCAGCGTAGGCCAAGAGTACGAGCAGTACTTC. Translating gives CASSVGQEYEQYF.

This clonotype was seen repeatedly, ten times or more. This chain links TRBV27 with TRBJ2-7; 9 bases map to TRBD1. Germline V CDR1 and CDR2: MNHEY, SMNVEV (reference sequence). The ends lost 5 bases at V and 5 bases at J; junction bases unmatched: 7. The length of the CDR3 is 14 residues. The CDR3 DNA reads as TGTGCCAGCAGTACATGGACAGGGGCGGACGAGCAGTACTTC. This translates into CASSTWTGADEQYF.

The CDR3 DNA sequence: TGTGCCTCGAGGAGGTCGCCAGATCAGCCCCAGCATTTT. Its protein product is CASRRSPDQPQHF. V usage is TRBV30 and J usage is TRBJ1-5; no definite D call. Germline CDR1 reads GTSNPN; CDR2 reads SVGIG (reference sequence). The CDR3 length is 13 residues. V lost 7 bases to trimming and J lost 5 bases, with 15 bases between them.

The CDR3 here is CASSLHGRDEKLFF. The CDR3 nucleotides read TGCGCCAGCAGCTTGCACGGACGGGATGAAAAACTGTTTTTT. The genes are TRBV5-1 and TRBJ1-4; D gene uncertain. The CDR3 runs 14 residues. V was trimmed by 1 base and J by 6 bases, leaving 10 bases between them. The germline gives CDR1 SGHRS, CDR2 YFSETQ.